The present TCR beta chain was sequenced within a study of shared clonotypes between healthy human individuals. Overall study context: The cohort had a couple of women and three men, ages 18 to 49. Study conclusions and caveats: Incompleteness in sorted-subset sequencing, despite large depth, was shown by rarefaction.

CD8 cells regarded as naive lacked CD45RO, were positively chosen for CCR7, and omitted terminally differentiated effector memory CD45RA+ cells. The protocol was immunoSEQ multiplex PCR, while the TCRdb copy is restricted to in-frame clones and leaves out a portion. The table records millions of clones, about 93% of them present only once. Note on this clone: Its matching antigen is unknown.

This CDR3 is 14 amino acids long. The germline V gene encodes CDR1 MNHNY and CDR2 SVGAGI (reference sequence). V lost 8 bases and J 1 base, leaving 14 bases between the germline ends. The specimen was naive CD8+ T cells from PBMCs. This TCR was sampled from a man aged 18 to 29 in good health. Some clones in this sample may be carry-over from other donors' samples. This chain links TRBV6-6 with TRBJ1-1; possibly TRBD1 for D (6 bases). The CDR3 spells CASGEDRRNTEAFF. The CDR3 region has the DNA TGTGCCAGCGGGGAGGACAGAAGGAACACTGAAGCTTTCTTT.